These T cell receptor beta chains were read from a single sample in a study of persistence of HIV-infected CD4 T cells. Their antigens remain unidentified. TCRdb's copy holds only in-frame clones and misses some; the assay was immunoSEQ multiplex PCR. The sample lists over 15,000 clones, about 61% seen once, with roughly 8.4% in the top ten. Sample: CD4+ T cells sorted from PBMCs after approximately 20-hour stimulation, taken from a patient who received antiretroviral therapy. All receptors derive from an adult woman with HIV who was CMV-seropositive. Each CDR3 is given with its conserved first and last residue. Clone size is stated in some rows and not others, as once, few, many or a class when expanded.

>NA|TRBV19
CASGTGSSGNTIYF
>NA|TRBV7-8
CASSLNPPGTGGFGQFF
>NA|TRBV7-9
CASSLGDGYEQYF
>medium-sized|TRBV6-5
CASEGTGNEKLFF
>NA|TRBV4-2
CASSQQGGRGGYGYTF
>few|TRBV7-9
CASSRTGGNSPLHF
>NA|TRBV6-6
CASSPDRPNQPQHF
>NA|TRBV5-1
CASSLGDSYNEQFF
>once|TRBV6-5
CASSSGPSPRVDEQFF
>NA|TRBV18
CASSLDRQETQYF
>once|TRBV9
CASSGVLGGYNEQFF
>NA|TRBV7-2
CASSLVGAGNTGELFF
>few|TRBV7-8
CASSKTPGSGQPQHF
>NA|TRBV7-3
CASSLQGPNTEAFF
>NA|TRBV5-1
CASSFGSTSYEQYF
>NA|TRBV5-8
CASRRRLGGHGNPGELFF
>NA|TRBV5-1
CASSLAQGGATEAFF
>few|TRBV7-2
CASSLRGSGGYGYTF
>NA|TRBV6-6
CASSYPLGITDTQYF
>few|TRBV5-1
CASSLYGGAGEKLFF
>NA|TRBV5-1
CASSPGWGTSGQETQYF
>NA|TRBV10-3
CAISEGSAGTSYEQYF
>NA|TRBV9
CASSVEGPGNNEQFF
>NA|TRBV5-4
CASSGVRGGADTQYF
>NA|TRBV5-4
CASSSYAGGYTDTQYF
>NA|TRBV18
CASSPASGRENTEAFF
>NA|TRBV7-3
CASSFQGAGTGELFF
>few|TRBV5-1
CASSLEGGLTEAFF
>once|TRBV13
CASSPRPSGNTIYF
>NA|TRBV7-3
CASSLQYNSPLHF
>NA|TRBV19
CASSVTRYTQYF
>NA|TRBV5-1
CASSRLTGFQETQYF
>NA|TRBV12-5
CASGPGGGPGANVLTF
>few|TRBV6-1
CASSDRTRGNTEAFF
>few|TRBV19
CASSKDRTNEKLFF
>NA|TRBV11-3
CASSLDTLGGNSPLHF
>NA|TRBV18
CASSPGTGTGANVLTF
>NA|TRBV6-2/TRBV6-3
CASSYGLKNWPQHF
>NA|TRBV30
CAWSVLAPGTGGTQYF
>NA|TRBV27
CASSLRGENEQFF
>NA|TRBV7-2
CASSLVSDATNTEAFF
>few|TRBV25-1
CASSARTGGGETQYF
>few|TRBV7-9
CASSLGGDQPQHF
>NA|TRBV5-1
CASSLGAATNEKLFF
>NA|TRBV24-1
CATSTSGRTGTEAFF
>NA|TRBV6-2/TRBV6-3
CASTPARDSYNEQFF
>once|TRBV6-5
CASSYSPDTQYF
>few|TRBV9
CASSPIDRPHEQYF
>NA|TRBV20-1
CSASYTNTEAFF
>NA|TRBV4-1
CASSPEGRSYGYTF
>NA|TRBV12-3/TRBV12-4
CASSLNQASPLHF
>once|TRBV29-1
CSVSSGTGVQPQHF
>NA|TRBV18
CASSRTRLDSGNTIYF
>few|TRBV6-5
CASGAIMNTEAFF
>NA|TRBV7-2
CASSPAGVGTEAFF
>few|TRBV5-1
CASSAGLIRTDTQYF
>NA|TRBV29-1
CSVEVSGNGGYTF
>NA|TRBV20-1
CSASVGANYGYTF
>few|TRBV7-9
CASSKGQPNQPQHF